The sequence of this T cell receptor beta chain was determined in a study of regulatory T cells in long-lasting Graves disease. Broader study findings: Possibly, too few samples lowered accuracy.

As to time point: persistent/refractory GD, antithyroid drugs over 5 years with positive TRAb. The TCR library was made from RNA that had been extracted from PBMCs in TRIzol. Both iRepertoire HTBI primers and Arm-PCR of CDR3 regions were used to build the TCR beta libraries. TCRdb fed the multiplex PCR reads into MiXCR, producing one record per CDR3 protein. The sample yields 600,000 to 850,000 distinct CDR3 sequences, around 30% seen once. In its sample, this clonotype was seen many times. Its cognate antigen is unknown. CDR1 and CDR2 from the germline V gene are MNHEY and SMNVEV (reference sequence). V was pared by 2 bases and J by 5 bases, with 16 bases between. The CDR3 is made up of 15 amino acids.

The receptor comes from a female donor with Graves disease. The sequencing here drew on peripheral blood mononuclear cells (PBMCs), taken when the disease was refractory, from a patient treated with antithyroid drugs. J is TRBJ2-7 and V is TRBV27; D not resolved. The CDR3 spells CASSLMASGSHEQYF. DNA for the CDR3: TGTGCCAGCAGTTTAATGGCTAGTGGTTCCCACGAGCAGTACTTC.